What follows are 22 T cell receptor beta chains derived from one specimen sequenced in a study of CD8 T cells in Susac syndrome. cDNA came from roughly 0.47 to 1 ug RNA primed by random hexamers. MiXCR, applied by TCRdb to the immunoSEQ multiplex PCR reads, yields one record per CDR3 protein. The profile shows about 240,000 distinct CDR3 sequences, 90% to 97% of them singletons. Sequencing used CD4+ T cells from PBMCs. These TCRs come from a human donor with Susac syndrome.

The genes are TRBV4-1 and TRBJ1-2, with a possible D match to TRBD1 (5 bases). Trimming pared 3 bases from V and 3 bases from J, leaving 11 bases between. Per the germline V gene, CDR1 is MGHRA and CDR2 is YSYEKL. The CDR3 spans 14 residues. CDR3 amino acids: CASSQTRGDYGYTF. The DNA of the CDR3 is TGCGCCAGCAGCCAGACAAGGGGCGACTATGGCTACACCTTC.

The genes are TRBV19 and TRBJ1-4; possibly TRBD1 for D (6 bases). This CDR3 comprises 12 residues. V lost 9 bases to trimming and J lost 7 bases, with 12 bases between them. The V gene's germline CDR1 is LNHDA and CDR2 SQIVND (reference sequence). For the CDR3, the DNA is TGTGCCAGCACAGGGCGTCGTGAAAAACTGTTTTTT. Translating gives CASTGRREKLFF.

V and J are TRBV29-1 and TRBJ2-1, with D perhaps TRBD1 or TRBD2 (7 bases each). Germline CDR1 SQVTM, CDR2 ANQGSEA. Trimming shortened V by 6 bases and J by 8 bases, and 17 bases separated the two germline ends. This CDR3 is 13 amino acids long. For the CDR3, the DNA is TGCAGCGTCTACCTACAGGGGAGGGATGAGCAGTTCTTC. This gives the protein CSVYLQGRDEQFF.

V is TRBV29-1 and J is TRBJ2-1, with D perhaps matching TRBD2 (6 bases). V shed 5 bases and J shed 5 bases, with 13 bases lying between them. The germline V gene encodes CDR1 SQVTM and CDR2 ANQGSEA. CDR3 size: 13 residues. CDR3 sequence reads: CSVRREWDNEQFF. DNA for the CDR3: TGCAGCGTTAGGAGGGAGTGGGACAATGAGCAGTTCTTC.

This chain uses TRBV29-1 with TRBJ1-1; D is unclear. Germline V gene data show CDR1 as SQVTM and CDR2 as ANQGSEA. The CDR3 extends over 13 amino acids. V lost 6 bases and J lost 4, with 15 bases in between. In nucleotides, the CDR3 is TGCAGCGTGCTGACCACGACTCTCACTGAAGCTTTCTTT. The encoded protein is CSVLTTTLTEAFF.

This chain links TRBV29-1 with TRBJ2-4; 8 nucleotides match TRBD2. Germline assignment: CDR1 SQVTM and CDR2 ANQGSEA. This CDR3 region has 12 residues. Trimming at V came to 3 bases and at J to 5 bases, leaving 0 bases not matched to a gene. The DNA of the CDR3 is TGCAGCGTTGACGGGGGGGAAAACATTCAGTACTTC. This sequence encodes CSVDGGENIQYF.

V gene TRBV7-7 combines with J gene TRBJ2-1; no clear D gene. The germline V gene has CDR1 SSHAT and CDR2 FNYEAQ (reference sequence). The CDR3 length is 8 residues. In nucleotides, the CDR3 is TGTGCTAGCTGCGGGCAGTTCTTC. Translation gives CASCGQFF. The variable domain in full, with the rest retrieved from reference TRBV7-7 and TRBJ2-1, is GAGVSQSPRYKVTKRGQDVTLRCDPISSHATLYWYQQALGQGPEFLTYFNYEAQPDKSGLPSDRFSAERPEGSISTLTIQRTEQRDSAMYRCASCGQFFGPGTRLTVL.

The rearrangement links TRBV30 to TRBJ1-1; D gene ambiguous. CDR3 length equals 13 residues. The V end lost 0 bases, the J end lost 7 bases, and 12 bases lay between the germline ends. Germline-derived CDR1 and CDR2 are GTSNPN and SVGIG (reference sequence). The CDR3 sequence is CAWSVERSDEAFF. CDR3 coding DNA: TGTGCCTGGAGTGTAGAGAGGAGCGATGAAGCTTTCTTT. Drawing the rest from reference TRBV30 and TRBJ1-1, the complete variable domain is SQTIHQWPATLVQPVGSPLSLECTVEGTSNPNLYWYRQAAGRGLQLLFYSVGIGQISSEVPQNLSASRPQDRQFILSSKKLLLSDSGFYLCAWSVERSDEAFFGQGTRLTVV.

The chain combines TRBV20-1 with TRBJ2-1; no definite D call. CDR1 is DFQATT and CDR2 is SNEGSKA in the germline V gene (reference sequence). The ends were cut back, 5 bases at V and 0 bases at J, with 14 bases in the middle. The length of the CDR3 is 15 residues. CDR3 amino acids: CSADPSASSYNEQFF. The CDR3 DNA reads TGCAGTGCTGACCCCTCTGCGAGCTCCTACAATGAGCAGTTCTTC.

V gene TRBV4-1 combines with J gene TRBJ2-3; 14 nucleotides align to TRBD2. With 0 bases clipped from V and 4 bases from J, the junction kept 9 bases outside the gene matches. The CDR3 loop spans 19 amino acids. Germline CDR1 and CDR2: MGHRA and YSYEKL. The CDR3, as DNA: TGCGCCAGCAGCCAAGATGATTCCCTGGGACTAGCGGGAGCAGATACGCAGTATTTT. Amino acids: CASSQDDSLGLAGADTQYF.

This chain connects TRBV20-1 to TRBJ1-1, with a tentative D call TRBD1 (6 bases). The germline gives CDR1 DFQATT, CDR2 SNEGSKA (reference sequence). The CDR3 totals 13 residues. The CDR3 coding sequence is TGCAGGGTCGTGGGGGGCATGAACACTGAAGCTTTCTTT. It is translated as CRVVGGMNTEAFF.

The chain is built from TRBV15 and TRBJ2-7; 9 bases are shared with TRBD2. This CDR3 has 14 residues. From germline, CDR1 is LNHNV and CDR2 YYDKDF (reference sequence). The junction had 8 bases not matched to a gene; V was cut back by 4 bases and J by 7 bases. The CDR3 DNA reads as TGTGCCACCAGCACTCTAGCGGGATGGGGAGAGCAGTACTTC. It encodes CATSTLAGWGEQYF.

This chain uses TRBV19 with TRBJ1-2; D might be TRBD1 (5 bases). V was shortened by 1 base and J by 0 bases, with 12 bases between the two germline ends. The CDR3 extends over 16 amino acids. Per the germline V gene, CDR1 is LNHDA and CDR2 is SQIVND (reference sequence). This CDR3 is CASSIATGTANYGYTF. As DNA, the CDR3 is TGTGCCAGTAGTATAGCCACCGGGACGGCTAACTATGGCTACACCTTC.

This clonotype was counted once. This chain connects TRBV29-1 to TRBJ2-1; D gene ambiguous. Trimming shortened V by 4 bases and J by 0 bases, and 19 bases separated the two germline ends. The germline V gene has CDR1 SQVTM and CDR2 ANQGSEA. The CDR3 is 17 residues long. The CDR3 spells CSVVTLFGFSSYNEQFF. In nucleotides, the CDR3 is TGCAGCGTTGTGACCCTCTTCGGCTTTAGCTCCTACAATGAGCAGTTCTTC.

The chain is built from TRBV7-9 and TRBJ2-5; the D is unclear. The length of the CDR3 is 15 residues. CDR1 is SEHNR and CDR2 is FQNEAQ in the germline V gene (reference sequence). V was shortened by 6 bases and J by 1 base, with 15 bases between the two germline ends. The CDR3 region has the DNA TGTGCCAGCAGTTTTGGAGTTGGGATCCAAGAGACCCAGTACTTC. The encoded protein is CASSFGVGIQETQYF.

V is TRBV2 and J is TRBJ2-7; 7 nucleotides align to TRBD2. Germline-derived CDR1 and CDR2 are SNHLY and FYNNEI. V lost 0 bases and J lost 4; bases outside the gene matches: 12. This CDR3 contains 17 residues. The CDR3 nucleotides are TGTGCCAGCAGTGAAGCGCCTCTGGGCAGCGGGAAGTACGAGCAGTACTTC. This gives the protein CASSEAPLGSGKYEQYF.

V gene TRBV20-1 combines with J gene TRBJ2-3, with D hard to call. The CDR3 consists of 15 residues. Germline CDR1 and CDR2: DFQATT and SNEGSKA (reference sequence). Trimming took off 0 bases at V and 0 bases at J, with 10 bases between the two ends. The CDR3 DNA follows: TGCAGTGCTAGAGATCTATTGCGGAGCACAGATACGCAGTATTTT. Protein product: CSARDLLRSTDTQYF.

The chain couples TRBV20-1 to TRBJ1-5; 10 bases line up with TRBD1. The trim removed 6 bases at V and 5 bases at J, leaving 4 bases unmatched. Germline-derived CDR1 and CDR2 are DFQATT and SNEGSKA (reference sequence). The CDR3 extends over 13 amino acids. CDR3 nucleotides: TGCAGTGCCTCCGGGACAGGGGATCAGCCCCAGCATTTT. Translated: CSASGTGDQPQHF.

Comments on this clonotype: At one end the junction does not follow the germline gene, possibly because of a read error. V is TRBV20-1 and J is TRBJ2-7; TRBD2 matches 14 bases. The CDR3 sequence is 14 residues long. Per the germline V gene, CDR1 is DFQATT and CDR2 is SNEGSKA (reference sequence). This chain's CDR3 is CSARGTSGSEEQYF. As DNA, the CDR3 is TGCAGTGCCAGAGGGACTAGCGGGAGTGAAGAGCAGTACTTC.

Comments on this clonotype: The junction does not match germline at one end; this may be a read error. J is TRBJ2-6 and V is TRBV28, with 8 bases aligning to TRBD1. This CDR3 region has 15 residues. Germline CDR1 MDHEN, CDR2 SYDVKM. This chain's CDR3 is CASSLWTGKVNVLTF. The CDR3, as DNA: TGTGCCAGCAGTCTATGGACAGGGAAAGTTAACGTCCTGACTTTC.

The V call is TRBV23-1, the J call TRBJ1-5; unclear D gene. TRBV23-1 is flagged as an ORF with uncertain function. Between the trimmed V and J ends, which lost 8 bases and 1 base, there was a span of 15 bases. The CDR3 spans 15 residues. The CDR3 here is CASHPKVASNQPQHF. For the CDR3, the DNA is TGCGCCAGCCACCCCAAGGTAGCGAGCAATCAGCCCCAGCATTTT.

J is TRBJ1-2 and V is TRBV6-5, with 9 bases lining up with TRBD1. Germline lookup yields CDR1 MNHEY and CDR2 SVGAGI. J was trimmed by 4 bases and V by 2 bases; bases with no gene match: 8. This CDR3 region has 16 residues. The CDR3 here is CASSYVTPGQGYGYTF. The DNA for the CDR3 is TGTGCCAGCAGTTACGTAACCCCGGGACAGGGCTATGGCTACACCTTC.